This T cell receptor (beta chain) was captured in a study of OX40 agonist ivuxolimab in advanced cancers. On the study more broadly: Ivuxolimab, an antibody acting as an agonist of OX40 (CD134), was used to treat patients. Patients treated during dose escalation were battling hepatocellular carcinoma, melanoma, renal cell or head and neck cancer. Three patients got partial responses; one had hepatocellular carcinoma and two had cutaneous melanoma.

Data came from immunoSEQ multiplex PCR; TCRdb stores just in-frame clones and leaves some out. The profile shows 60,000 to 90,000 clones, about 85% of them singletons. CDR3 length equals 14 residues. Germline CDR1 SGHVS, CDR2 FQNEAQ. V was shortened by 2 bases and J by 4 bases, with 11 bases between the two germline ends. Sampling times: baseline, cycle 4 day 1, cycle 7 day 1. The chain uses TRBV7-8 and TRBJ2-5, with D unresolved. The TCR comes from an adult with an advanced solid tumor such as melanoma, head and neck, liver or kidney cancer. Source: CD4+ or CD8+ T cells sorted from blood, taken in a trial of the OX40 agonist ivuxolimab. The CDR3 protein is CASSLLLLGETQYF. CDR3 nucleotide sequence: TGTGCCAGCAGCTTACTCCTCCTGGGAGAGACCCAGTACTTC.